Below, 14 T cell receptor beta chains from the same sample are listed, as sequenced in a study of cytomegalovirus exposure and HLA in healthy donors. PCR was performed using 60 Vbeta and 13 Jbeta primers. TCRdb's copy holds only in-frame clones and misses some; the assay was immunoSEQ multiplex PCR. The profile shows roughly 200,000 clones, 65% to 85% of them singletons. Specimen: PBMCs. These receptor sequences come from a female donor in good health and CMV-seronegative.

The rearrangement joins TRBV5-1 to TRBJ2-7; D gene uncertain. V was pared by 4 bases and J by 6 bases, with 14 bases between. Per the germline V gene, CDR1 is SGHRS and CDR2 is YFSETQ. The CDR3 sequence is 13 residues long. In nucleotides, the CDR3 is TGCGCCAGCAGCGGGCTCCCCGCTGGCGAGCAGTACTTC. Protein sequence: CASSGLPAGEQYF.

The genes are TRBV5-1 and TRBJ2-7; 8 nucleotides align to TRBD2. CDR1 is SGHRS, CDR2 YFSETQ, per germline. V lost 4 bases to trimming and J lost 1 base; unmatched junction nucleotides: 7. This CDR3 has 15 amino acids. The DNA for the CDR3 is TGCGCCAGCAGCAGAACAGCGGGGGATTCCTACGAGCAGTACTTC. Protein product: CASSRTAGDSYEQYF.

This chain links TRBV5-1 with TRBJ2-3; TRBD2 matches at 9 bases. V trimming: 4 bases; J trimming: 11 bases; junction bases outside the gene matches: 8. The length of the CDR3 is 13 residues. Germline values: CDR1 SGHRS, CDR2 YFSETQ. CDR3 in amino acids: CASSDGWRGGQYF. CDR3 nucleotides: TGCGCCAGCAGCGATGGCTGGCGGGGGGGGCAGTATTTT.

This clone was recorded only once. The V call is TRBV15, the J call TRBJ2-7; 7 bases line up with TRBD1. The CDR3 covers 14 residues. Per germline, CDR1 LNHNV and CDR2 YYDKDF (reference sequence). J gave up 2 bases and V 2 bases, and 3 bases lay outside the gene matches. The CDR3: CATSRPDRTYEQYF. DNA for the CDR3: TGTGCCACCAGCAGACCGGACAGGACCTACGAGCAGTACTTC.

The chain combines TRBV7-8 with TRBJ2-1; TRBD2 matches 8 bases. The germline V gene has CDR1 SGHVS and CDR2 FQNEAQ. V dropped 1 base and J dropped 4; count of bases not matched to a gene: 6. The CDR3 loop spans 16 amino acids. The CDR3 loop is CASSLEVAGFYNEQFF. In nucleotides, the CDR3 is TGTGCCAGCAGCTTAGAAGTAGCGGGGTTTTACAATGAGCAGTTCTTC.

V usage is TRBV7-2 and J usage is TRBJ2-1; D might be TRBD2 (6 bases). The CDR3 is made up of 15 amino acids. Trimming pared 2 bases from V and 3 bases from J, leaving 11 bases between. Germline loops: CDR1 SGHTA, CDR2 FQGNSA. The CDR3 loop reads CASSLTGEGYNEQFF. The CDR3 DNA reads TGTGCCAGCAGCTTAACGGGAGAGGGCTACAATGAGCAGTTCTTC.

This clone came up a few times. The chain links TRBV27 to TRBJ2-7, with D hard to call. Per germline, CDR1 MNHEY and CDR2 SMNVEV (reference sequence). The CDR3 sequence is 14 residues long. Trimming removed 3 bases at V and 7 bases at J, with 16 bases between. Here the CDR3 DNA reads TGTGCCAGCAGTTTCTTGTCCTATCCCTGGGAGCAGTACTTC. Translation gives CASSFLSYPWEQYF.

The chain uses TRBV5-1 and TRBJ2-2, with D unclear. The CDR3 consists of 14 residues. The V end lost 0 bases, the J end lost 3 bases, and 6 bases lay between the germline ends. Germline V lookup: CDR1 SGHRS, CDR2 YFSETQ. This chain's CDR3 is CASSLGADTGELFF. CDR3 nucleotide sequence: TGCGCCAGCAGCTTGGGGGCAGACACCGGGGAGCTGTTTTTT.

V usage is TRBV28 and J usage is TRBJ1-6, with 7 bases fitting TRBD1. The CDR3 extends over 16 amino acids. V trimming: 8 bases; J trimming: 9 bases; junction bases outside the gene matches: 16. CDR1 and CDR2 from the germline V gene are MDHEN and SYDVKM. The CDR3 nucleotides read TGTGCCAGCTATTCCTTGACAGGGTCTTTGTCTTCACCCCTCCACTTT. Its protein product is CASYSLTGSLSSPLHF.

The CDR3 DNA follows: TGTGCCAGCAGCACCCCACTCCAGGGGTGGTACTTC. Protein product: CASSTPLQGWYF. The chain employs TRBV6-5 and TRBJ2-7, with D tentatively TRBD1 (6 bases). Per germline, CDR1 MNHEY and CDR2 SVGAGI. The CDR3 has 12 amino acids. Trimming left V 6 bases short and J 12 bases short, with 18 bases between.

The V and J genes are TRBV6-5 and TRBJ2-2, with 7 bases aligning to TRBD2. V lost 5 bases to trimming and J lost 1 base; unmatched junction nucleotides: 4. The length of the CDR3 is 15 residues. In germline, CDR1 is MNHEY, CDR2 SVGAGI. CDR3 residues: CASSIGEGNTGELFF. The CDR3 DNA reads as TGTGCCAGCAGTATAGGGGAGGGGAACACCGGGGAGCTGTTTTTT.

The rearrangement links TRBV11-3 to TRBJ2-1; the match to TRBD2 covers 9 bases. The germline V gene encodes CDR1 SGHNT and CDR2 YENEEA. Trimming took 5 bases from V and 7 from J; bases not matched to a gene: 6. The CDR3 spans 14 residues. The CDR3 protein is CASSISGRGNEQFF. The CDR3 DNA is TGTGCCAGCAGCATTAGCGGGAGAGGTAATGAGCAGTTCTTC.

The V gene is TRBV18, the J gene TRBJ2-7; a weak D match, TRBD1 (6 bases). Germline V CDR1 and CDR2: KGHSH, LQKENI. This CDR3 has 15 amino acids. Trimming removed 2 bases at V and 3 bases at J, with 14 bases between. CDR3 sequence (DNA): TGTGCCAGCTCACCAATTCCGGACAGATTCTACGAGCAGTACTTC. This encodes CASSPIPDRFYEQYF.

The sample holds one count of this clone. This rearrangement joins TRBV2 to TRBJ2-2; 7 bases fit TRBD1. The CDR3 consists of 14 residues. The V segment lost 6 bases and the J segment 7 bases; nucleotides outside the gene matches: 8. Germline-derived CDR1 and CDR2 are SNHLY and FYNNEI. CDR3 DNA sequence: TGTGCCAGCAGGAGGGGGCTAAATGGCGGGGAGCTGTTTTTT. Amino acid sequence: CASRRGLNGGELFF.